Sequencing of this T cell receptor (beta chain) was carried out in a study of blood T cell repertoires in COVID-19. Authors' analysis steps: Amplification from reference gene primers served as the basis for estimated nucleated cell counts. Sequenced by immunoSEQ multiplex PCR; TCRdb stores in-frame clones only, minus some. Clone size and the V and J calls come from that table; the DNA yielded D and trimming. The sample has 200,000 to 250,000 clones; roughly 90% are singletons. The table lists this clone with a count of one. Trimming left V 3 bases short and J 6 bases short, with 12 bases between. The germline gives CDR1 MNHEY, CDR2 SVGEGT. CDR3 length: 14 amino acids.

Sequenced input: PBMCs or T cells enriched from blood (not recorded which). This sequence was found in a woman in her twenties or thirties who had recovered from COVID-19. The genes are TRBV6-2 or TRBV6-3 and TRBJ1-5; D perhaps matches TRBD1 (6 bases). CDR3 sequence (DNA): TGTGCCAGCAGTTATTCGGGAGGGGGTCAGCCCCAGCATTTT. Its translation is CASSYSGGGQPQHF.